These 27 T cell receptor beta chains came from one sample sequenced in a study of blood T cell repertoires in COVID-19. Profiled with immunoSEQ multiplex PCR; TCRdb holds only in-frame clones, not every one. The sample carries some 65,000 clones, about 85% recorded once. The sequenced sample consisted of peripheral blood. Every receptor here comes from a man aged 80 or over with acute or convalescent COVID-19.

The V call is TRBV30, the J call TRBJ2-1; 10 bases agree with TRBD2. Losses at the gene ends were 3 bases for V and 0 bases for J; bases not matched to a gene: 11. This CDR3 has 18 amino acids. Per the germline V gene, CDR1 is GTSNPN and CDR2 is SVGIG (reference sequence). CDR3 sequence: CAWSGVTSGTSSYNEQFF. The CDR3 DNA is TGTGCCTGGAGCGGTGTAACTAGCGGGACTAGCTCCTACAATGAGCAGTTCTTC.

The V and J genes are TRBV19 and TRBJ1-1; 8 nucleotides agree with TRBD1. Losses at the gene ends were 10 bases for V and 0 bases for J; bases not matched to a gene: 10. Germline V gives CDR1 LNHDA, CDR2 SQIVND (reference sequence). This CDR3 contains 15 residues. CDR3 DNA sequence: TGTGCCACTAGAACCCGACAGGGGATGAACACTGAAGCTTTCTTT. It encodes CATRTRQGMNTEAFF.

The rearrangement joins TRBV12-5 to TRBJ2-1; 12 bases are a match to TRBD2. With V trimmed by 8 bases and J by 7 bases, 6 bases remained unmatched. CDR1 and CDR2 (germline): LGHNT, FRNRAP. There are 14 residues in the CDR3. The DNA for the CDR3 is TGTGCTAGTTTTCTAGCGGGAGGGCCAAATGAGCAGTTCTTC. Protein product: CASFLAGGPNEQFF.

This sequence joins TRBV5-8 and TRBJ2-7, with 8 bases that match TRBD2. Trimming cost V 0 bases and J 3 bases; bases outside gene matches: 5. Germline V gene sequence: CDR1 SGHTS, CDR2 YDEGEE. The CDR3 loop spans 15 amino acids. CDR3 DNA: TGTGCCAGCAGCTTGGATCGGGAGGGCCGCTACGAGCAGTACTTC. Its translation is CASSLDREGRYEQYF.

The chain employs TRBV19 and TRBJ1-1; 9 nucleotides match TRBD1. There are 15 residues in the CDR3. After removal of 9 bases from V and 1 base from J, the junction contained 9 bases not matched to a gene. Germline CDR1 reads LNHDA; CDR2 reads SQIVND (reference sequence). The DNA of the CDR3 is TGTGCCAGCGATATTCCGGGACAGGGGAACACTGAAGCTTTCTTT. Encoded protein: CASDIPGQGNTEAFF.

This sequence joins TRBV19 and TRBJ2-1, with 9 bases that match TRBD2. The CDR3 has 18 amino acids. V trimming: 3 bases; J trimming: 2 bases; junction bases outside the gene matches: 11. Germline lookup yields CDR1 LNHDA and CDR2 SQIVND (reference sequence). The CDR3 region is CASSMVGFSGGTYNEQFF. The CDR3 DNA reads TGTGCCAGTAGTATGGTGGGGTTTAGCGGGGGTACCTACAATGAGCAGTTCTTC.

V usage is TRBV5-1 and J usage is TRBJ1-5; the match to TRBD1 covers 10 bases. Germline assignment: CDR1 SGHRS and CDR2 YFSETQ. J lost 7 bases, V lost 2 bases, and 6 bases had no gene match. CDR3 length: 15 amino acids. As DNA, the CDR3 is TGCGCCAGCAGCTTCGGGACAGGGGTCCGACAGCCCCAGCATTTT. It translates to CASSFGTGVRQPQHF. The whole variable domain, remainder taken from reference TRBV5-1 and TRBJ1-5, is KAGVTQTPRYLIKTRGQQVTLSCSPISGHRSVSWYQQTPGQGLQFLFEYFSETQRNKGNFPGRFSGRQFSNSRSEMNVSTLELGDSALYLCASSFGTGVRQPQHFGDGTRLSIL.

The V gene is TRBV12-3 or TRBV12-4, the J gene TRBJ1-1; D is perhaps TRBD1 (6 bases). CDR3 size: 13 residues. V was trimmed by 3 bases and J by 6 bases, leaving 11 bases between them. The CDR3 here is CASSLQGRAEAFF. The CDR3 DNA reads as TGTGCCAGCAGTTTGCAGGGGAGGGCTGAAGCTTTCTTT.

This chain joins TRBV24-1 and TRBJ1-5; D uncertain. Trimming left V 3 bases short and J 3 bases short, with 14 bases between. Germline-derived CDR1 and CDR2 are KGHDR and SFDVKD. The CDR3 is 16 amino acids. DNA for the CDR3: TGTGCCACCAGTGATACCCACAGCGGCTACAATCAGCCCCAGCATTTT. It encodes CATSDTHSGYNQPQHF.

This sequence joins TRBV19 and TRBJ1-5; 12 bases line up with TRBD1. After removal of 5 bases from V and 2 bases from J, the junction contained 13 bases not matched to a gene. Looked up from germline, CDR1 is LNHDA and CDR2 is SQIVND (reference sequence). The CDR3 loop spans 19 amino acids. The DNA for the CDR3 is TGTGCCAGTAGTGTGCGGCGGGACAGGGGGCTGGGAGGCAATCAGCCCCAGCATTTT. Residues: CASSVRRDRGLGGNQPQHF.

V is TRBV6-5 and J is TRBJ1-1; 12 nucleotides agree with TRBD1. CDR3 length equals 15 residues. Germline CDR1 is MNHEY and CDR2 is SVGAGI. The V gene end was trimmed by 6 bases and the J gene end by 0 bases; junction bases not matched to a gene: 2. In DNA form, the CDR3 reads TGTGCCAGCAGGGGACAGGGGGCTATGAACACTGAAGCTTTCTTT. This translates into CASRGQGAMNTEAFF.

The CDR3: CASSPGLLSGRRNEQFF. In DNA, the CDR3 is TGTGCCAGCAGCCCCGGACTTCTAAGCGGGAGACGCAATGAGCAGTTCTTC. The V and J genes are TRBV11-2 and TRBJ2-1; 8 nucleotides line up with TRBD2. With 5 bases clipped from V and 6 bases from J, the junction kept 15 bases outside the gene matches. Germline V gives CDR1 SGHAT, CDR2 FQNNGV. The CDR3 is 17 residues long.

The gene calls are TRBV5-1 and TRBJ1-4; possibly TRBD1 for D (5 bases). Germline V gives CDR1 SGHRS, CDR2 YFSETQ. Trimming removed 3 bases at V and 5 bases at J, with 5 bases between. This CDR3 has 12 amino acids. CDR3 sequence reads: CASSSGNEKLFF. Written as DNA, the CDR3 is TGCGCCAGCAGCTCAGGGAATGAAAAACTGTTTTTT.

The rearrangement joins TRBV19 to TRBJ1-5, with D perhaps TRBD1 (6 bases). Germline assignment: CDR1 LNHDA and CDR2 SQIVND (reference sequence). CDR3 length equals 15 residues. V was cut by 2 bases and J by 1 base, with 9 bases left in between. Written as DNA, the CDR3 is TGTGCCAGTAGTATACAACAGGGCAGCAATCAGCCCCAGCATTTT. Protein: CASSIQQGSNQPQHF.

V is TRBV5-5 and J is TRBJ1-6; D is perhaps TRBD1 (6 bases). The CDR3 is made up of 15 amino acids. Germline V gives CDR1 SGHKS, CDR2 YYEKEE (reference sequence). The V end lost 4 bases, the J end lost 7 bases, and 15 bases lay between the germline ends. CDR3 coding DNA: TGTGCCAGCAGCCGCGGACAGTCCATGAATTCACCCCTCCACTTT. It specifies CASSRGQSMNSPLHF.

V gene TRBV30 combines with J gene TRBJ1-4; D unresolved. Per the germline V gene, CDR1 is GTSNPN and CDR2 is SVGIG (reference sequence). This CDR3 is built from 14 residues. V shed 0 bases and J shed 9 bases, with 14 bases lying between them. The CDR3 region is CAWSVNHREKKLFF. In DNA form, the CDR3 reads TGTGCCTGGAGTGTGAACCACCGGGAGAAAAAACTGTTTTTT.

The rearrangement links TRBV24-1 to TRBJ2-5, with unresolved D. CDR3 length: 12 amino acids. Trimming took 1 base from V and 5 from J, leaving 4 bases between them. Germline V lookup: CDR1 KGHDR, CDR2 SFDVKD. The CDR3 bases are TGTGCCACCAGTGATTTCGGGGAGACCCAGTACTTC. The encoded protein is CATSDFGETQYF.

The chain combines TRBV3-1 (or the pseudogene TRBV3-2) with TRBJ1-1; D possibly corresponds to TRBD1 (5 bases). Trimming removed 4 bases from V and 5 bases from J, with 11 bases in between. The CDR3 has 13 amino acids. Germline-derived CDR1 and CDR2 are LGHDT and YNNKEL (reference sequence). The CDR3 nucleotides are TGTGCCAGCAGCCTGGTTGCAGGGACTGAAGCTTTCTTT. Translating it yields CASSLVAGTEAFF.

The rearrangement joins TRBV2 to TRBJ1-5, with D perhaps TRBD1 (6 bases). The CDR3 consists of 15 residues. Trimming left V 3 bases short and J 7 bases short, with 16 bases between. Germline assignment: CDR1 SNHLY and CDR2 FYNNEI. In DNA, the CDR3 is TGTGCCAGCAGTGACGGGAGGGGGAATTCGCAGCCCCAGCATTTT. Encoded protein: CASSDGRGNSQPQHF.

This clone was picked up one time. V and J are TRBV6-6 and TRBJ1-1; 7 bases agree with TRBD1. In germline, CDR1 is MNHNY, CDR2 SVGAGI (reference sequence). V was clipped by 6 bases and J by 1 base; unmatched bases: 8. The CDR3 has 15 amino acids. This chain's CDR3 is CASRETGSKNTEAFF. The CDR3, as DNA: TGTGCCAGCAGGGAGACAGGGTCGAAGAACACTGAAGCTTTCTTT.

The rearrangement uses TRBV10-3 and TRBJ2-4, with D unclear. With 2 bases removed from V and 1 base from J, the gap between germline ends came to 3 bases. CDR1 is ENHRY and CDR2 is SYGVKD in the germline V gene. The CDR3 consists of 13 residues. The CDR3 protein is CAISELAKNIQYF. The CDR3 DNA sequence: TGTGCCATCAGTGAGCTCGCCAAAAACATTCAGTACTTC.

This chain connects TRBV30 to TRBJ2-7; 7 nucleotides agree with TRBD1. The V and J ends lost 2 bases and 2 bases, in that order; junction bases with no gene match: 0. The CDR3 runs 12 residues. Germline V gene lookup returns CDR1 GTSNPN and CDR2 SVGIG (reference sequence). CDR3 residues: CAWSRGPYEQYF. The CDR3 region has the DNA TGTGCCTGGAGTAGGGGGCCCTACGAGCAGTACTTC.

The J gene is TRBJ2-5, the V gene TRBV5-4; 7 bases are shared with TRBD1. The CDR3 has 14 amino acids. The junction had 1 base not matched to a gene; V was cut back by 0 bases and J by 2 bases. Germline values: CDR1 SGHNT, CDR2 YYREEE (reference sequence). CDR3 sequence reads: CASSLGGQQETQYF. The CDR3, as DNA: TGTGCCAGCAGCTTGGGGGGACAGCAAGAGACCCAGTACTTC.

This chain links TRBV7-2 with TRBJ2-2; the match to TRBD2 covers 14 bases. The CDR3 is 19 amino acids. Germline assignment: CDR1 SGHTA and CDR2 FQGNSA. V lost 3 bases to trimming and J lost 3 bases; unmatched junction nucleotides: 9. The CDR3 region is CASSFLPTSGRADTGELFF. The CDR3, as DNA: TGTGCCAGCAGCTTTCTTCCGACTAGCGGGAGGGCCGACACCGGGGAGCTGTTTTTT.

This chain links TRBV7-2 with TRBJ1-5; unclear D gene. CDR1 and CDR2 from the germline V gene are SGHTA and FQGNSA. CDR3 length equals 12 residues. Trimming stripped 2 bases from V and 5 bases from J, with 4 bases between. CDR3: CASSLNYQPQHF. The CDR3 nucleotides read TGTGCCAGCAGCTTAAACTATCAGCCCCAGCATTTT.

CDR3 coding DNA: TGTGCCAGCAGGGGGACAGGGGAAGGAAACACCATATATTTT. Translating gives CASRGTGEGNTIYF. This chain connects TRBV28 to TRBJ1-3, with 10 bases that match TRBD1. CDR3 length equals 14 residues. Germline-derived CDR1 and CDR2 are MDHEN and SYDVKM. Trimming cost V 6 bases and J 4 bases; bases outside gene matches: 3.

V gene TRBV5-1 combines with J gene TRBJ1-3; D unresolved. The CDR3 extends over 14 amino acids. The germline V gene has CDR1 SGHRS and CDR2 YFSETQ. V was trimmed by 0 bases and J by 3 bases, leaving 7 bases between them. CDR3: CASSLEPVGNTIYF. CDR3 coding DNA: TGCGCCAGCAGCTTGGAACCGGTTGGAAACACCATATATTTT.